These 27 T cell receptor beta chains were all obtained from the same sample, sequenced in a study of blood T cell repertoires in COVID-19. Assay: immunoSEQ multiplex PCR; the TCRdb copy retains only in-frame clones and omits some. The sample carries about 190,000 clones, 88% recorded once. Sequenced: peripheral blood. All receptors come from a human donor in a cohort sampled during active COVID-19.

The chain uses TRBV29-1 and TRBJ2-7; 7 nucleotides agree with TRBD1. Germline loops: CDR1 SQVTM, CDR2 ANQGSEA. The CDR3 extends over 15 amino acids. Trimming took 6 bases from V and 3 from J; bases not matched to a gene: 14. The CDR3 bases are TGCAGCGTGAAGAAAGGGACAGAACCTTACTACGAGCAGTACTTC. It yields the protein CSVKKGTEPYYEQYF.

The CDR3 is CASSLGDWEQYF. CDR3 nucleotide sequence: TGTGCCAGCAGCTTAGGGGACTGGGAGCAGTACTTC. The chain couples TRBV11-2 to TRBJ2-7, with D possibly being TRBD2 (6 bases). Per germline, CDR1 SGHAT and CDR2 FQNNGV. The CDR3 runs 12 residues. With 1 base removed from V and 7 bases from J, the gap between germline ends came to 8 bases.

The V and J genes are TRBV6-2 or TRBV6-3 and TRBJ2-7, with TRBD2 matching over 8 bases. After removal of 2 bases from V and 4 bases from J, the junction contained 10 bases not matched to a gene. This CDR3 is 16 amino acids long. CDR1 is MNHEY and CDR2 is SVGEGT in the germline V gene. CDR3 bases: TGTGCCAGCAGTTACACTGAGGCCGGGACTAGATACGAGCAGTACTTC. Its translation: CASSYTEAGTRYEQYF.

This chain connects TRBV6-2 or TRBV6-3 to TRBJ2-1; maybe TRBD1 (6 bases). CDR1 and CDR2 from the germline V gene are MNHEY and SVGEGT. V dropped 5 bases and J dropped 9 bases, with 8 bases sitting between them. There are 11 residues in the CDR3. The CDR3 coding sequence is TGTGCCAGCAGTACAGGGTTTGAGCAGTTCTTC. It specifies CASSTGFEQFF.

The chain is built from TRBV19 and TRBJ2-2; the match to TRBD1 covers 8 bases. The CDR3 has 15 residues. The germline gives CDR1 LNHDA, CDR2 SQIVND (reference sequence). V shed 6 bases and J 1 base; nucleotides not matched to a gene: 4. The DNA for the CDR3 is TGTGCCAGTAGAGTCAGGGGGCTGAACACCGGGGAGCTGTTTTTT. Protein sequence: CASRVRGLNTGELFF.

The sample holds one count of this clone. This rearrangement joins TRBV27 to TRBJ2-1; no clear D. The CDR3 totals 11 residues. Trimming stripped 8 bases from V and 8 bases from J, with 10 bases between. The germline CDR1 and CDR2 sequences are MNHEY and SMNVEV (reference sequence). CDR3 in DNA: TGTGCCAGCCGAAACGGAGATGAGCAGTTCTTC. Translated: CASRNGDEQFF.

The chain has TRBV28 and TRBJ1-6; D may be TRBD1 (6 bases). CDR1 is MDHEN and CDR2 is SYDVKM in the germline V gene. CDR3 length equals 15 residues. Trimming stripped 7 bases from V and 10 bases from J, with 20 bases between. DNA for the CDR3: TGTGCCAGCATTGACAGGACCCTTCTCGGATCACCCCTCCACTTT. Translated: CASIDRTLLGSPLHF. Full variable domain (outside the CDR3, taken from reference TRBV28 and TRBJ1-6): DVKVTQSSRYLVKRTGEKVFLECVQDMDHENMFWYRQDPGLGLRLIYFSYDVKMKEKGDIPEGYSVSREKKERFSLILESASTNQTSMYLCASIDRTLLGSPLHFGNGTRLTVT.

The genes are TRBV9 and TRBJ1-2; 7 bases align to TRBD1. Germline CDR1 and CDR2: SGDLS and YYNGEE. The V gene end was trimmed by 3 bases and the J gene end by 4 bases; junction bases not matched to a gene: 3. CDR3 length: 13 residues. The CDR3 loop is CASSARQGYGYTF. DNA of the CDR3: TGTGCCAGCAGCGCTCGACAGGGCTATGGCTACACCTTC.

The chain combines TRBV5-5 with TRBJ1-6, with no clear D. Between the trimmed V and J ends, which lost 6 bases and 9 bases, there was a span of 10 bases. The CDR3 has 12 residues. The germline gives CDR1 SGHKS, CDR2 YYEKEE (reference sequence). CDR3 sequence reads: CASNPGTSPLHF. The CDR3 coding sequence is TGTGCCAGCAACCCGGGTACTTCACCCCTCCACTTT.

This clone was counted a few times. The V gene is TRBV18, the J gene TRBJ2-3; 8 bases agree with TRBD1. Per germline, CDR1 KGHSH and CDR2 LQKENI. CDR3 size: 14 residues. V gave up 3 bases and J gave up 1 base; unmatched junction bases: 0. The CDR3 spells CASSPTGGTDTQYF. The DNA for the CDR3 is TGTGCCAGCTCACCGACAGGGGGCACAGATACGCAGTATTTT.

J is TRBJ1-2 and V is TRBV7-2; 11 bases map to TRBD1. The CDR3 contains 16 residues. Germline-derived CDR1 and CDR2 are SGHTA and FQGNSA. V was clipped by 4 bases and J by 4 bases; unmatched bases: 8. CDR3 DNA: TGTGCCAGCAGCTCCCGGACAGGGGGCCTTGGCTATGGCTACACCTTC. Encoded protein: CASSSRTGGLGYGYTF.

CDR3 loop: CASRGGAGELFF. The CDR3, as DNA: TGTGCCAGCAGAGGGGGAGCCGGGGAGCTGTTTTTT. The chain uses TRBV28 and TRBJ2-2, with a tentative D call TRBD1 (6 bases). Germline assignment: CDR1 MDHEN and CDR2 SYDVKM. Trimming pared 6 bases from V and 6 bases from J, leaving 8 bases between. This CDR3 spans 12 amino acids. The full variable domain, with the rest looked up from reference TRBV28 and TRBJ2-2, is DVKVTQSSRYLVKRTGEKVFLECVQDMDHENMFWYRQDPGLGLRLIYFSYDVKMKEKGDIPEGYSVSREKKERFSLILESASTNQTSMYLCASRGGAGELFFGEGSRLTVL.

V and J are TRBV30 and TRBJ1-2; weak D call: TRBD1 (5 bases). This CDR3 has 15 residues. In germline, CDR1 is GTSNPN, CDR2 SVGIG (reference sequence). Deletions cut 3 bases from V and 0 bases from J, with 14 bases between. The CDR3 coding sequence is TGTGCCTGGAGGGCCTTCGGGGGGACTAACTATGGCTACACCTTC. It translates to CAWRAFGGTNYGYTF. Looking up the rest from reference TRBV30 and TRBJ1-2 gives the full variable domain: SQTIHQWPATLVQPVGSPLSLECTVEGTSNPNLYWYRQAAGRGLQLLFYSVGIGQISSEVPQNLSASRPQDRQFILSSKKLLLSDSGFYLCAWRAFGGTNYGYTFGSGTRLTVV.

V and J are TRBV28 and TRBJ2-5, with D possibly TRBD1 on 6 matching bases. Trimming removed 6 bases at V and 0 bases at J, with 17 bases between. The germline V gene encodes CDR1 MDHEN and CDR2 SYDVKM. The CDR3 covers 16 residues. The CDR3 bases are TGTGCCAGCAGACCTACAGGGAAAGGGTACCAAGAGACCCAGTACTTC. It encodes CASRPTGKGYQETQYF.

This chain joins TRBV7-2 and TRBJ1-2, with D hard to call. Germline CDR1 reads SGHTA; CDR2 reads FQGNSA. This CDR3 region has 14 residues. The ends were cut back, 1 base at V and 7 bases at J, with 13 bases in the middle. This CDR3 is CASSLVAPGSGYTF. Written as DNA, the CDR3 is TGTGCCAGCAGCTTAGTGGCCCCTGGGAGTGGCTACACCTTC.

The genes are TRBV27 and TRBJ1-6; TRBD1 is a possible D gene (6 bases). Trimming pared 6 bases from V and 6 bases from J, leaving 12 bases between. The length of the CDR3 is 14 residues. Germline V gives CDR1 MNHEY, CDR2 SMNVEV (reference sequence). The CDR3 region is CASRRQAGNSPLHF. CDR3 nucleotides: TGTGCCAGCAGACGACAGGCAGGTAATTCACCCCTCCACTTT.

The sample holds a few counts of this clone. The rearrangement joins TRBV11-3 to TRBJ1-3; D gene unclear. V dropped 1 base and J dropped 1 base, with 8 bases sitting between them. The CDR3 contains 15 residues. The germline V gene has CDR1 SGHNT and CDR2 YENEEA. The chain's CDR3 is CASSLGPGSGNTIYF. In DNA, the CDR3 is TGTGCCAGCAGCTTAGGTCCAGGATCTGGAAACACCATATATTTT. The whole variable domain, filled in from reference TRBV11-3 and TRBJ1-3, reads EAGVVQSPRYKIIEKKQPVAFWCNPISGHNTLYWYLQNLGQGPELLIRYENEEAVDDSQLPKDRFSAERLKGVDSTLKIQPAELGDSAVYLCASSLGPGSGNTIYFGEGSWLTVV.

This chain uses TRBV7-9 with TRBJ1-2; D is unresolved. The CDR3 runs 13 residues. Per germline, CDR1 SEHNR and CDR2 FQNEAQ (reference sequence). The ends were cut back, 3 bases at V and 1 base at J, with 6 bases in the middle. The CDR3 is CASSFASNYGYTF. The DNA of the CDR3 is TGTGCCAGCAGCTTCGCCAGTAACTATGGCTACACCTTC.

The V and J genes are TRBV5-1 and TRBJ2-7; 11 nucleotides line up with TRBD2. The CDR3 extends over 15 amino acids. V lost 4 bases, J lost 6 bases, and 9 bases stayed unmatched. Germline CDR1 reads SGHRS; CDR2 reads YFSETQ. The CDR3 nucleotides are TGCGCCAGCAGCACCCTACTAGCGGGAGAAGGCGAGCAGTACTTC. This sequence encodes CASSTLLAGEGEQYF. Based on the CDR3 plus reference TRBV5-1 and TRBJ2-7, the full variable domain is KAGVTQTPRYLIKTRGQQVTLSCSPISGHRSVSWYQQTPGQGLQFLFEYFSETQRNKGNFPGRFSGRQFSNSRSEMNVSTLELGDSALYLCASSTLLAGEGEQYFGPGTRLTVT.

The CDR3 protein is CASSETSGGFYNEQFF. CDR3 nucleotide sequence: TGTGCCAGCAGTGAGACTAGCGGGGGTTTCTACAATGAGCAGTTCTTC. The chain employs TRBV2 and TRBJ2-1; 12 nucleotides line up with TRBD2. This CDR3 region has 16 residues. V trimming: 3 bases; J trimming: 3 bases; junction bases outside the gene matches: 3. The V gene's germline CDR1 is SNHLY and CDR2 FYNNEI.

This chain connects TRBV5-6 to TRBJ2-5, with D unclear. Per germline, CDR1 SGHDT and CDR2 YYEEEE. Trimming took off 3 bases at V and 5 bases at J, with 14 bases between the two ends. The CDR3 covers 14 residues. The chain's CDR3 is CASSSEPNGETQYF. Written as DNA, the CDR3 is TGTGCCAGCAGCTCCGAACCAAACGGGGAGACCCAGTACTTC.

This chain uses TRBV11-2 with TRBJ1-3; D call uncertain. CDR3 length: 14 amino acids. Germline V gene sequence: CDR1 SGHAT, CDR2 FQNNGV. Trimming removed 3 bases at V and 1 base at J, with 7 bases between. The CDR3 DNA sequence: TGTGCCAGCAGCTTTGAGACATCTGGAAACACCATATATTTT. It translates to CASSFETSGNTIYF.

V gene TRBV5-6 combines with J gene TRBJ2-3; 9 bases are shared with TRBD2. With 2 bases clipped from V and 6 bases from J, the junction kept 7 bases outside the gene matches. Germline CDR1 SGHDT, CDR2 YYEEEE. This CDR3 spans 15 amino acids. The CDR3 sequence is CASSFLAGKSDTQYF. In DNA, the CDR3 is TGTGCCAGCAGCTTTCTAGCGGGAAAATCCGATACGCAGTATTTT.

CDR3 nucleotide sequence: TGCGCCAGCAGCTTTAACGGACAGCCAAATTCCAAGAATGAGCAGTTCTTC. Its protein product is CASSFNGQPNSKNEQFF. V usage is TRBV5-1 and J usage is TRBJ2-1, with D perhaps TRBD1 (6 bases). Trimming took off 2 bases at V and 7 bases at J, with 22 bases between the two ends. From germline, CDR1 is SGHRS and CDR2 YFSETQ. The CDR3 extends over 17 amino acids. The full variable domain, completed using reference TRBV5-1 and TRBJ2-1, is KAGVTQTPRYLIKTRGQQVTLSCSPISGHRSVSWYQQTPGQGLQFLFEYFSETQRNKGNFPGRFSGRQFSNSRSEMNVSTLELGDSALYLCASSFNGQPNSKNEQFFGPGTRLTVL.

J is TRBJ1-1 and V is TRBV2, with 11 bases matching TRBD1. The J segment lost 11 bases and the V segment lost 4 bases, leaving 6 bases of the junction unmatched. The CDR3 length is 13 residues. Germline CDR1 is SNHLY and CDR2 is FYNNEI. The CDR3 reads CASSGRTGGVAFF. In DNA, the CDR3 is TGTGCCAGCAGTGGAAGGACAGGGGGCGTGGCTTTCTTT.

V gene TRBV5-1 combines with J gene TRBJ2-5; D possibly corresponds to TRBD2 (7 bases). The CDR3 runs to 15 residues. Looked up from germline, CDR1 is SGHRS and CDR2 is YFSETQ. The germline V and J ends were trimmed by 0 bases and 4 bases, with 13 bases remaining between them. The CDR3 bases are TGCGCCAGCAGCTTGGGTTCGGGGGGCTCAGAGACCCAGTACTTC. It translates to CASSLGSGGSETQYF.

V and J are TRBV3-1 (or the pseudogene TRBV3-2) and TRBJ2-3, with TRBD1 as a possible D gene (6 bases). The CDR3 totals 14 residues. V was cut by 4 bases and J by 4 bases, with 12 bases left in between. Germline V CDR1 and CDR2: LGHDT, YNNKEL (reference sequence). Written as DNA, the CDR3 is TGTGCCAGCAGCCCCCCACAGGGAGCAGATACGCAGTATTTT. Its translation is CASSPPQGADTQYF.